This T cell receptor (beta chain) was sequenced for a study of read filtering for tumor transcriptome and immune sequencing. From roughly 390 ng of RNA, a library with molecular barcoded alpha/delta and beta/gamma adaptors was made. TCRdb redid the calling of the reads with MiXCR, one entry per CDR3 protein. This table has 100,000 to 150,000 distinct CDR3 sequences, under 15% appearing once. This clonotype was recorded at least ten times. Its antigen is undetermined. V lost 4 bases and J 7 bases, leaving 20 bases between the germline ends. The CDR3 has 15 amino acids. Germline lookup yields CDR1 DFQATT and CDR2 SNEGSKA (reference sequence). Broader study findings: The sorted CD138-negative fraction was a mixed bone marrow immune population, not purified T cells. RNA-seq captured clonotypes less deeply and reliably than IR-seq. Without single-read clonotypes, shared clonotype proportions correlated more between IR-seq and RNA-seq. In IR-seq, single-read clonotypes were about 81.9% of clonotypes but about 3.5% of reads.

The sample consisted of a population of CD138-negative cells sorted from bone marrow. This rearrangement joins TRBV20-1 to TRBJ2-1; D may correspond to TRBD1 or TRBD2 (5 bases each). The TCR originated in a donor over 35 with multiple myeloma. The CDR3 spells CSANYPGPRYNEQFF. The DNA for the CDR3 is TGCAGTGCTAACTACCCGGGACCACGTTATAATGAGCAGTTCTTC.